Listed below are T cell receptor beta chains from one sample, sequenced in a study of blood T cell repertoires in COVID-19. Only in-frame clones appear in the TCRdb table, and some are missing; sequencing was by immunoSEQ multiplex PCR. Of fewer than 250,000 clones detected, 75% to 90% appear once; the ten largest clones hold approximately 0.7%. Sequencing was done on a sample of peripheral blood. The receptor set was obtained from a man in his forties or fifties with acute or convalescent COVID-19. CDR3s include the opening cysteine and the closing phenylalanine or tryptophan. Fields, in order: J gene, D gene, clone size, V gene, CDR3 DNA, CDR3 protein. The D gene is left open where the match is weak. The size of a clone is reported for some rows only, either as once, few or many, or as a class for expanded clones.

TRBJ1-1	.	.	TRBV2	TGTGCCAGCAGTGAACAGGGGAACACTGAAGCTTTCTTT	CASSEQGNTEAFF
TRBJ2-1	.	.	TRBV27	TGTGCCAGCAGTTTTAACTATGAGCAGTTCTTC	CASSFNYEQFF
TRBJ2-1	.	.	TRBV4-3	TGCGCCAGCTCCACCGAATGGCAGGGGTTTTACAATGAGCAGTTCTTC	CASSTEWQGFYNEQFF
TRBJ1-3	TRBD1	.	TRBV27	TGTGCCAGCAGTTTAGGACAGGGGGCCGGGGATGGAAACACCATATATTTT	CASSLGQGAGDGNTIYF
TRBJ2-7	TRBD2	.	TRBV27	TGTGCCAGCAGTTTGGGGGGGGTTTCCTACGAGCAGTACTTC	CASSLGGVSYEQYF
TRBJ1-2	.	.	TRBV18	TGTGCCAGCTCACCATTGCTCGGGGAGCGGTATGGCTACACCTTC	CASSPLLGERYGYTF
TRBJ2-5	.	.	TRBV10-3	TGTGCCATCAGTGAGTCCTTTACCGGGACTCAAGAGACCCAGTACTTC	CAISESFTGTQETQYF
TRBJ2-2	.	few	TRBV19	TGTGCCAGTAAGGGACTCACCGGGGAGCTGTTTTTT	CASKGLTGELFF
TRBJ2-7	TRBD1	once	TRBV29-1	TGCAGCGTGGCCGGACAGGTCGAGCAGTACTTC	CSVAGQVEQYF
TRBJ2-1	.	.	TRBV6-2/TRBV6-3	TGTGCCAGCAGTTCTAGTGGTTGGAACTACAATGAGCAGTTCTTC	CASSSSGWNYNEQFF
TRBJ2-3	.	.	TRBV11-2	TGTGCCACCAGCGTGGGGGTGGGGGGTGGCACAGATACGCAGTATTTT	CATSVGVGGGTDTQYF
TRBJ2-1	TRBD1	few	TRBV27	TGTGCCAGCAGTTCCAAGGACAGGGGGGATAACAATGAGCAGTTCTTC	CASSSKDRGDNNEQFF
TRBJ2-7	TRBD1	.	TRBV6-5	TGTGCCAGCAGTTTAAGACGGCAGGGGGACGAGCAGTACTTC	CASSLRRQGDEQYF
TRBJ1-1	.	.	TRBV11-2	TGTGCCAGCAGCTTATTCGACTTCACTGAAGCTTTCTTT	CASSLFDFTEAFF
TRBJ2-5	.	.	TRBV29-1	TGCAGCGTTGAGACCCGTTCGGGAGAGACCCAGTACTTC	CSVETRSGETQYF
TRBJ2-7	TRBD2	.	TRBV4-1	TGCGCCAGCAGCCAAGGAACTGGGACTAGCTATGGGCACGAGCAGTACTTC	CASSQGTGTSYGHEQYF
TRBJ1-2	TRBD1	.	TRBV6-1	TGTGCCAGCAGTGAAAGGTGGAACCACAGGGGGCGGGATGGCTACACCTTC	CASSERWNHRGRDGYTF
TRBJ2-5	TRBD1	.	TRBV5-1	TGCGCCAGCAGCGGGGGGACAGGGGTTCAAGAGACCCAGTACTTC	CASSGGTGVQETQYF
TRBJ1-1	TRBD1	.	TRBV6-5	TGTGCCAGCAGTTCTACAGGGGTGAGCACTGAAGCTTTCTTT	CASSSTGVSTEAFF
TRBJ1-6	TRBD1	.	TRBV6-4	TGTGCCAGCAGTGACTCGGACAGGGTGGATTCACCCCTCCACTTT	CASSDSDRVDSPLHF
TRBJ1-5	.	.	TRBV6-2/TRBV6-3	TGTGCCAGCAGTTACGGACAGAGGCAGCCCCAGCATTTT	CASSYGQRQPQHF
TRBJ1-5	TRBD1	.	TRBV27	TGTGCCAGCAGTGGGGACAGTGTTAGCAATCAGCCCCAGCATTTT	CASSGDSVSNQPQHF
TRBJ2-3	.	.	TRBV11-2	TGTGCCAGCAGCTTAGGTCCGGTTACAGATACGCAGTATTTT	CASSLGPVTDTQYF
TRBJ2-3	.	.	TRBV11-3	TGTGCCAGCAGCTTAGTAGGTGCTAGAGATACGCAGTATTTT	CASSLVGARDTQYF
TRBJ2-7	.	.	TRBV4-2	TGTGCCAGCAGCCAAGGGGGAACAGGGGAGCAGTACTTC	CASSQGGTGEQYF
TRBJ2-3	TRBD1	.	TRBV4-1	TGCGCCAGCAGCCCCCCAGTAGGGGACAGTAAACATTTT	CASSPPVGDSKHF
TRBJ2-3	TRBD1	few	TRBV6-4	TGTGCCAGCAGACACCCGCTAACGGGGACAGGGATCACAGATACGCAGTATTTT	CASRHPLTGTGITDTQYF
TRBJ2-1	TRBD1	.	TRBV10-2	TGCGCCAGCAGTGACCGAGACAGGGTGAATGAGCAGTTCTTC	CASSDRDRVNEQFF
TRBJ1-1	.	.	TRBV12-3/TRBV12-4	TGTGCCAGCAGTTTTAAAATGGAAGCTTTCTTT	CASSFKMEAFF
TRBJ2-7	TRBD1	.	TRBV11-1	TGTGCCAGCAGCCCGCGACAGGGATCCTACGAGCAGTACTTC	CASSPRQGSYEQYF
TRBJ2-7	TRBD1	.	TRBV7-9	TGTGCCAGCAGCTTAGGTGACCTGGACAGGGGCGACGAGCAGTACTTC	CASSLGDLDRGDEQYF
TRBJ2-3	TRBD2	.	TRBV6-5	TGTGCCAGCAGACCACTAGCGGGAGCAACAGATACGCAGTATTTT	CASRPLAGATDTQYF
TRBJ2-2	.	once	TRBV2	TGTGCCAGCAGTGTGGCGGGGTGGAGGAGCGGGGAGCTGTTTTTT	CASSVAGWRSGELFF
TRBJ2-3	.	.	TRBV28	TGTGCCAGCAGCATGACTCCCCCCGCCTTTACGCAGTATTTT	CASSMTPPAFTQYF
TRBJ2-3	.	.	TRBV5-1	TGCGCCAGCAGCGGGGGGGCGGCAGGACCACAGGGTACGCAGTATTTT	CASSGGAAGPQGTQYF
TRBJ1-2	TRBD1	.	TRBV5-1	TGCGCCAGCAGCTTGGGACAGGGATTAGATGGCTACACCTTC	CASSLGQGLDGYTF
TRBJ2-5	.	.	TRBV5-4	TGTGCCAGCAGCAGGGGGGGGTCTCCCTCCATGGGGACCCAGTACTTC	CASSRGGSPSMGTQYF
TRBJ1-6	TRBD1	.	TRBV5-1	TGCGCCAGCAGCTGGGGAGGCGACAGGGGGGAATCACCCCTCCACTTT	CASSWGGDRGESPLHF
TRBJ1-2	.	.	TRBV3-1/TRBV3-2	TGTGCCGTACCTCGGGGGGGCCGGGTAGAATATGGCTACACCTTC	CAVPRGGRVEYGYTF
TRBJ1-3	TRBD1	.	TRBV10-1	TGCGCCAGCAGCGGAGGACAGGGAATGGGGAACACCATATATTTT	CASSGGQGMGNTIYF
TRBJ2-5	TRBD1	once	TRBV10-3	TGTGCCTCTGGGGACAGGGATGGAGAGACCCAGTACTTC	CASGDRDGETQYF
TRBJ1-1	TRBD1	.	TRBV10-1	TGCGCCAGCAGTGATTTGGGGACAGGGGGCACTGAAGCTTTCTTT	CASSDLGTGGTEAFF
TRBJ1-5	TRBD1	.	TRBV19	TGTGCCAGTAGTCTGGGGACAGCGAGCAATCAGCCCCAGCATTTT	CASSLGTASNQPQHF